This TCR beta chain comes out of a study of cytomegalovirus exposure and HLA in healthy donors. PCR primers comprised 60 Vbeta and 13 Jbeta primers. Clones were read by immunoSEQ multiplex PCR, and TCRdb kept only the in-frame ones, dropping some. The repertoire has approximately 190,000 clones, roughly 73% of them found once; the top ten carry 1.5% to 2%. The CDR3 extends over 14 amino acids. CDR1 and CDR2 from the germline V gene are MGHRA and YSYEKL. Trimming shortened V by 5 bases and J by 0 bases, and 11 bases separated the two germline ends. Sequenced input: PBMCs. This clonotype was obtained from a woman between 25 and 40 years old in good health and CMV-seronegative. The rearrangement joins TRBV4-1 to TRBJ2-7; maybe TRBD2 (6 bases). The CDR3 bases are TGCGCCAGCAGCAAGGGACTGGTCTCCTACGAGCAGTACTTC. This sequence encodes CASSKGLVSYEQYF.